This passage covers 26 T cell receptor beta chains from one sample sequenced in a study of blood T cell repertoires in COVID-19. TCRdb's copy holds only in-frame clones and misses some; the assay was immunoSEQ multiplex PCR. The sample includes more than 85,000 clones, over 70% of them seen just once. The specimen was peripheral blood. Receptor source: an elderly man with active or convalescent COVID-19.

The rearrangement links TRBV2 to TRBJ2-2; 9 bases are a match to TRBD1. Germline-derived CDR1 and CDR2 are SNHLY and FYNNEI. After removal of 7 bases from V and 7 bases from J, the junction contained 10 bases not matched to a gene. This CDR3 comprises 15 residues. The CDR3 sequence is CASILGDRAGGELFF. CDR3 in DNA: TGTGCCAGCATCTTAGGGGACAGGGCTGGCGGGGAGCTGTTTTTT.

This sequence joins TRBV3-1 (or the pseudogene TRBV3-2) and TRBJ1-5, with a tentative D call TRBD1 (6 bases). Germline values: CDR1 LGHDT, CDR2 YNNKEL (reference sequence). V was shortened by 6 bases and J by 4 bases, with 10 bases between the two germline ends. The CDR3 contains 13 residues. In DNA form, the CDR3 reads TGTGCCAGCAGTGGACAGATTAATCAGCCCCAGCATTTT. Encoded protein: CASSGQINQPQHF.

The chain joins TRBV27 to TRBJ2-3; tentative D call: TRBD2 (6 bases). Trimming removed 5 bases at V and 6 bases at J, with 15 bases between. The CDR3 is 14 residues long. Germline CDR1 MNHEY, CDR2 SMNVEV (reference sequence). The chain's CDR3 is CASSKRVRGDTQYF. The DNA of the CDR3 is TGTGCCAGCAGTAAGCGGGTCCGGGGGGATACGCAGTATTTT.

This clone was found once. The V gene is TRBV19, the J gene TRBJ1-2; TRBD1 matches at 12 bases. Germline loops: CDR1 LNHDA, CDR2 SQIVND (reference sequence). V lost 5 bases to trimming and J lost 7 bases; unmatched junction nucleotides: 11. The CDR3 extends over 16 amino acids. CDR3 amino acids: CASSPNRDRGHSGYTF. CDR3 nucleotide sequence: TGTGCCAGTAGTCCCAACCGGGACAGGGGGCATTCTGGCTACACCTTC.

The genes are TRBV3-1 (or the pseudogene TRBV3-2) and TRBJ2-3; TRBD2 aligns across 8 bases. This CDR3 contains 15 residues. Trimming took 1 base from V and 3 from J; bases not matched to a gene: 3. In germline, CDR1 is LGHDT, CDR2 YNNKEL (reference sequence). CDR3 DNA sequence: TGTGCCAGCAGCCAAGGCCAGCGGGGGACAGATACGCAGTATTTT. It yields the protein CASSQGQRGTDTQYF.

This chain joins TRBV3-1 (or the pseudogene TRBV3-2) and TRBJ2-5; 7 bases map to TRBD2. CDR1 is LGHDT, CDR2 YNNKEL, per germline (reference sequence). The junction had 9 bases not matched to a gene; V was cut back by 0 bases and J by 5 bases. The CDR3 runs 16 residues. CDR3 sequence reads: CASSQDSAGVAETQYF. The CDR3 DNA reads TGTGCCAGCAGCCAAGATTCGGCGGGGGTCGCGGAGACCCAGTACTTC.

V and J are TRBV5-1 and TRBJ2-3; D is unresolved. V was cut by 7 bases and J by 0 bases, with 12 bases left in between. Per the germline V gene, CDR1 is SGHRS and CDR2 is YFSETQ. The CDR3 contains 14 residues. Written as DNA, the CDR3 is TGCGCCAGCGCCGATCGTGGCAGCACAGATACGCAGTATTTT. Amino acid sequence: CASADRGSTDTQYF.

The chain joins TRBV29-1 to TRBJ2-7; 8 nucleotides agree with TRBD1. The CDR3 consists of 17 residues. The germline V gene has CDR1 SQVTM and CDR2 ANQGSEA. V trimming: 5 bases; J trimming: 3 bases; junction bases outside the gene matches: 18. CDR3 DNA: TGCAGCGTTTATGATCTCCCACCGGGACAGGCAATCTACGAGCAGTACTTC. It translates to CSVYDLPPGQAIYEQYF.

As DNA, the CDR3 is TGCGCCAGCAGCCTGGACCGGGACAGGGAACGGGGTGGCTACACCTTC. Amino acids: CASSLDRDRERGGYTF. The J gene is TRBJ1-2, the V gene TRBV5-1; TRBD1 aligns across 9 bases. Germline V CDR1 and CDR2: SGHRS, YFSETQ. V lost 4 bases, J lost 7 bases, and 14 bases stayed unmatched. The length of the CDR3 is 16 residues. The full variable domain, its missing parts supplied by reference TRBV5-1 and TRBJ1-2, is KAGVTQTPRYLIKTRGQQVTLSCSPISGHRSVSWYQQTPGQGLQFLFEYFSETQRNKGNFPGRFSGRQFSNSRSEMNVSTLELGDSALYLCASSLDRDRERGGYTFGSGTRLTVV.

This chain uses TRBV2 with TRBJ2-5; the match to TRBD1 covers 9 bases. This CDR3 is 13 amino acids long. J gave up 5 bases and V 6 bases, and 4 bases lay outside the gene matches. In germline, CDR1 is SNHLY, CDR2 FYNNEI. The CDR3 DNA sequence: TGTGCCAGCAGCGGGACAGGGTTGGAGACCCAGTACTTC. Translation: CASSGTGLETQYF.

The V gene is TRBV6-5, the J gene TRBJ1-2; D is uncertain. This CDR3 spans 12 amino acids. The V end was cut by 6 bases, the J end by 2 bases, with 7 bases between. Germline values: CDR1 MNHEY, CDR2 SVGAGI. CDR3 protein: CASSRLNYGYTF. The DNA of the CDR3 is TGTGCCAGCAGCAGACTCAACTATGGCTACACCTTC.

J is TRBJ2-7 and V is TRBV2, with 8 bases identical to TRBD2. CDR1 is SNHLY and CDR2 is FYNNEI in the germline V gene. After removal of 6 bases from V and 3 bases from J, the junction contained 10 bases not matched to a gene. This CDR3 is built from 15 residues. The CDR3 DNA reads TGTGCCAGCAGGGCCTACCGGGGGGGACGCTACGAGCAGTACTTC. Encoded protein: CASRAYRGGRYEQYF.

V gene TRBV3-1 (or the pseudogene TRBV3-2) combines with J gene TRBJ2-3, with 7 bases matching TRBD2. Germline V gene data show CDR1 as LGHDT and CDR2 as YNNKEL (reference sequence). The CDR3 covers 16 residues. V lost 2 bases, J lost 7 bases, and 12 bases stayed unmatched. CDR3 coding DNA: TGTGCCAGCAGCCAATTGGGGGGGAGAGGGATAAATACGCAGTATTTT. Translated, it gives CASSQLGGRGINTQYF.

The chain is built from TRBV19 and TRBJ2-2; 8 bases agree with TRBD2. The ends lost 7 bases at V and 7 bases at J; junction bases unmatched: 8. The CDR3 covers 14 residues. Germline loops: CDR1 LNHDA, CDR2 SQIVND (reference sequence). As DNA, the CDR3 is TGTGCCAGTACCAGGTCGGGGGGGATCGGGGAGCTGTTTTTT. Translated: CASTRSGGIGELFF.

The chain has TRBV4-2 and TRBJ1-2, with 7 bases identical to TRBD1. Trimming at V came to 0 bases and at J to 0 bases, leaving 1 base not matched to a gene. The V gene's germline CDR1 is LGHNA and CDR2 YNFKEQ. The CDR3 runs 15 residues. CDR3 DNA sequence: TGTGCCAGCAGCCAAGATGGACAGGCTAACTATGGCTACACCTTC. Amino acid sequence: CASSQDGQANYGYTF.

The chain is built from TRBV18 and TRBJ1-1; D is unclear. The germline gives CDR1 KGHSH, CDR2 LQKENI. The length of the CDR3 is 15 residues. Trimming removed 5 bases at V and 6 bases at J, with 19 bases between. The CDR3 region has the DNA TGTGCCAGCTCAGCGGGTCCTGGACCGGTGTCTGAAGCTTTCTTT. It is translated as CASSAGPGPVSEAFF.

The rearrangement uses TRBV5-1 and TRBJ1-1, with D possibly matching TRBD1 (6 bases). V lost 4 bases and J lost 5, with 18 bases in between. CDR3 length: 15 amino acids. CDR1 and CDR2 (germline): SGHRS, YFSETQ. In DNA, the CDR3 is TGCGCCAGCAGCACTACCACAGGGTTGGGGACTGAAGCTTTCTTT. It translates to CASSTTTGLGTEAFF. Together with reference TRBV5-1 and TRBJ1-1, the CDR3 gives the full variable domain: KAGVTQTPRYLIKTRGQQVTLSCSPISGHRSVSWYQQTPGQGLQFLFEYFSETQRNKGNFPGRFSGRQFSNSRSEMNVSTLELGDSALYLCASSTTTGLGTEAFFGQGTRLTVV.

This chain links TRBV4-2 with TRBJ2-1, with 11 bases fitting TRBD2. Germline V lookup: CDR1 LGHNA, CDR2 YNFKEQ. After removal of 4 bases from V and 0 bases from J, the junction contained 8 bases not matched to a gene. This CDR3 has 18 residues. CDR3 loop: CASSPWGLAGGSYNEQFF. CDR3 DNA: TGTGCCAGCAGCCCCTGGGGCCTAGCGGGGGGCTCCTACAATGAGCAGTTCTTC.

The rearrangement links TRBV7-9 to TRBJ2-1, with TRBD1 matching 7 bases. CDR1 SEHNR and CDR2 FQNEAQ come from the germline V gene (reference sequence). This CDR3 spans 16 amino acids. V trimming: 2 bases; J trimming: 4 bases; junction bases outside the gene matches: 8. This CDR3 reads CASSLLSGQNYNEQFF. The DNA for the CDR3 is TGTGCCAGCAGCTTATTATCGGGACAGAATTACAATGAGCAGTTCTTC. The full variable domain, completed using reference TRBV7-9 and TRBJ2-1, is DTGVSQNPRHKITKRGQNVTFRCDPISEHNRLYWYRQTLGQGPEFLTYFQNEAQLEKSRLLSDRFSAERPKGSFSTLEIQRTEQGDSAMYLCASSLLSGQNYNEQFFGPGTRLTVL.

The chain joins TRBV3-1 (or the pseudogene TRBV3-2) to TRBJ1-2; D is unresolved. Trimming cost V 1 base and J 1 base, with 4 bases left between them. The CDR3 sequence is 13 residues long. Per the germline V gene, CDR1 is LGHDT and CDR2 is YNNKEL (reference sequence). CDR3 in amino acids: CASSQALNYGYTF. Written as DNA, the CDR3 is TGTGCCAGCAGCCAAGCCCTTAACTATGGCTACACCTTC.

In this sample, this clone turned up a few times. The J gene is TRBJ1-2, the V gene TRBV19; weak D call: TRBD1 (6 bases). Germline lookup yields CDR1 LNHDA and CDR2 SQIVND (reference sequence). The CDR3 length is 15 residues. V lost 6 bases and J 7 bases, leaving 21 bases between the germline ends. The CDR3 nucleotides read TGTGCCAGTAGAAATCTACAGGGTATTCGGACTGGCTACACCTTC. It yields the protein CASRNLQGIRTGYTF.

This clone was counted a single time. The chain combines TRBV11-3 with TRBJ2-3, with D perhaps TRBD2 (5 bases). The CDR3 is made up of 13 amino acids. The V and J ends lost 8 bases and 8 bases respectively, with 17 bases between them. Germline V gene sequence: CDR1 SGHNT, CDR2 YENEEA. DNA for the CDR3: TGTGCCAGCTCCTCGGGAAGAACGGGTACGCAGTATTTT. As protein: CASSSGRTGTQYF.

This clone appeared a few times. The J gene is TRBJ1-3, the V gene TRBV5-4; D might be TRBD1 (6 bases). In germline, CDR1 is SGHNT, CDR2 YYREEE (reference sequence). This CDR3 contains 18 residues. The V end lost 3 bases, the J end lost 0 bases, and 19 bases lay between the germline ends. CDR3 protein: CASSSRGAGVPSGNTIYF. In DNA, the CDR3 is TGTGCCAGCAGCTCCCGGGGGGCAGGGGTACCCTCTGGAAACACCATATATTTT.

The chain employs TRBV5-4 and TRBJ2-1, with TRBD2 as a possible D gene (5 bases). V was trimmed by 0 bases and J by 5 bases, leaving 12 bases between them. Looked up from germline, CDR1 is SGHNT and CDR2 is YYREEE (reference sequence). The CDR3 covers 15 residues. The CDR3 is CASSLVGAVNNEQFF. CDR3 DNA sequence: TGTGCCAGCAGCTTGGTAGGAGCGGTAAACAATGAGCAGTTCTTC.

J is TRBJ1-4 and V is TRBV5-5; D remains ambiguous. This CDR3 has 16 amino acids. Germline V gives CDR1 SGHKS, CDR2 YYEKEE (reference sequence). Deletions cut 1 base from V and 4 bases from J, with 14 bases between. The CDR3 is CASSLIWAAGNEKLFF. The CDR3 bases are TGTGCCAGCAGCTTGATATGGGCCGCGGGTAATGAAAAACTGTTTTTT.

CDR3 nucleotides: TGTGCCAGTAGTGCGGCGGGGGGTTTGGATACGCAGTATTTT. It translates to CASSAAGGLDTQYF. This chain links TRBV19 with TRBJ2-3, with 8 bases aligning to TRBD2. V lost 5 bases, J lost 6 bases, and 7 bases stayed unmatched. The CDR3 length is 14 residues. Germline V lookup: CDR1 LNHDA, CDR2 SQIVND (reference sequence).